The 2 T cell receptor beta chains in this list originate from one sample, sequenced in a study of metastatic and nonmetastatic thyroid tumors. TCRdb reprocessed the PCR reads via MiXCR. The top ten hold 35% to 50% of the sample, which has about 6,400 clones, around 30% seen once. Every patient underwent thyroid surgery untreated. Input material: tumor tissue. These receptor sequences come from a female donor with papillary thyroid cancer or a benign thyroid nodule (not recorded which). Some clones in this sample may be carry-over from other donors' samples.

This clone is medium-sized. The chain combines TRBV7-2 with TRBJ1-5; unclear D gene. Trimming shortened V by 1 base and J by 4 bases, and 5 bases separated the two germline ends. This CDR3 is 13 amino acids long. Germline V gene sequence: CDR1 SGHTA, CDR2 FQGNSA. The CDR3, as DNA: TGTGCCAGCAGCTTAGACGGTAATCAGCCCCAGCATTTT. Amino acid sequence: CASSLDGNQPQHF.

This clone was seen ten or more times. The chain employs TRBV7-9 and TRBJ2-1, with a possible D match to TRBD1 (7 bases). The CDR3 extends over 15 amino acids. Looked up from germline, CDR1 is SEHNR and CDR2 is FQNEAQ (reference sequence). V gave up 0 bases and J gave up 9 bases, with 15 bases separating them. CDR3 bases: TGTGCCAGCAGCTTAGCGTCAGGGGGGTTGAGTGAGCAGTTCTTC. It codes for CASSLASGGLSEQFF. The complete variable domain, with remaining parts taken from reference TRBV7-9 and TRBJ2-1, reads DTGVSQNPRHKITKRGQNVTFRCDPISEHNRLYWYRQTLGQGPEFLTYFQNEAQLEKSRLLSDRFSAERPKGSFSTLEIQRTEQGDSAMYLCASSLASGGLSEQFFGPGTRLTVL.